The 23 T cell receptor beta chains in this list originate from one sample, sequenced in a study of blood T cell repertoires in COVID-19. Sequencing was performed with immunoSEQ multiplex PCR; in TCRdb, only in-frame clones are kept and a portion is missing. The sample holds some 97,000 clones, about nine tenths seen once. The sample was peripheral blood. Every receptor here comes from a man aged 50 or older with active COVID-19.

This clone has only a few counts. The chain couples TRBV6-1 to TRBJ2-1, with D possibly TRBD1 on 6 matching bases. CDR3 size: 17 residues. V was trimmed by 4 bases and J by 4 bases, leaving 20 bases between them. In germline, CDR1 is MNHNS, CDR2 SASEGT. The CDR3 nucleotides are TGTGCCAGCAGTGCCGCATACCGGACAGAAACATACAATGAGCAGTTCTTC. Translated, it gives CASSAAYRTETYNEQFF.

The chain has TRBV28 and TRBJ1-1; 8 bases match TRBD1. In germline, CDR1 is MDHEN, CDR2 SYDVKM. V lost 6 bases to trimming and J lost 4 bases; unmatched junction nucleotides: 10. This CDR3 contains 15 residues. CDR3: CASSDRGRDGTEAFF. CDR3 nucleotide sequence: TGTGCCAGCAGCGACAGGGGTCGGGATGGCACTGAAGCTTTCTTT. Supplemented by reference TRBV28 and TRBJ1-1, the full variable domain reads DVKVTQSSRYLVKRTGEKVFLECVQDMDHENMFWYRQDPGLGLRLIYFSYDVKMKEKGDIPEGYSVSREKKERFSLILESASTNQTSMYLCASSDRGRDGTEAFFGQGTRLTVV.

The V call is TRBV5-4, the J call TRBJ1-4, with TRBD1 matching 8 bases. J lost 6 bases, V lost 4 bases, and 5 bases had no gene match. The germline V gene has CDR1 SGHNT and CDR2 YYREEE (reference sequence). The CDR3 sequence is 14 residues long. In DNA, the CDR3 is TGTGCCAGCAGCCGGGACAGGATGGATGAAAAACTGTTTTTT. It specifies CASSRDRMDEKLFF.

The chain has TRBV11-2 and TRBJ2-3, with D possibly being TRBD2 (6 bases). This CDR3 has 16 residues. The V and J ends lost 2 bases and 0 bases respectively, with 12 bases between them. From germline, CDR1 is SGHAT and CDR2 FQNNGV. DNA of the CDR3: TGTGCCAGCAGCTTACGGCGGGGAACTAGCACAGATACGCAGTATTTT. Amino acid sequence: CASSLRRGTSTDTQYF.

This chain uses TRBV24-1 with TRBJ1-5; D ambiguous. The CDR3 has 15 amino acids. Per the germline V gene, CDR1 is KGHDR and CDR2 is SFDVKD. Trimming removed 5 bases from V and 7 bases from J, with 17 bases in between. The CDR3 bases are TGTGCCACCAGTGTGTCAGGCCCAACGGTCCAGCCCCAGCATTTT. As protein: CATSVSGPTVQPQHF.

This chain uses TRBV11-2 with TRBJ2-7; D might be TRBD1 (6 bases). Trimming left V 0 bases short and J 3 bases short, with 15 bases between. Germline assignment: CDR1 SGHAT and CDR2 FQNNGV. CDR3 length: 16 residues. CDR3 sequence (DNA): TGTGCCAGCAGCTTAGATCTCACAGGGCGGAACTACGAGCAGTACTTC. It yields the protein CASSLDLTGRNYEQYF.

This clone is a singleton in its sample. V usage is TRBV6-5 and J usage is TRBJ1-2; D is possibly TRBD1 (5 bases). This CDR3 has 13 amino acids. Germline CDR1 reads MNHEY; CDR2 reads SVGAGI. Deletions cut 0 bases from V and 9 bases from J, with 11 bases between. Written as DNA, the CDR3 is TGTGCCAGCAGTTACTCTGGGGGAGGCCGCTACACCTTC. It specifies CASSYSGGGRYTF.

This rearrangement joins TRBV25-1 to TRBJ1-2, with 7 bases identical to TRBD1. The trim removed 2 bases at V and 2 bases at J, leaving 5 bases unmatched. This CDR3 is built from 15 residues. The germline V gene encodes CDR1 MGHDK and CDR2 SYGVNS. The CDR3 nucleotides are TGTGCCAGCAGTGAAACAGGGGTTATAAACTATGGCTACACCTTC. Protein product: CASSETGVINYGYTF.

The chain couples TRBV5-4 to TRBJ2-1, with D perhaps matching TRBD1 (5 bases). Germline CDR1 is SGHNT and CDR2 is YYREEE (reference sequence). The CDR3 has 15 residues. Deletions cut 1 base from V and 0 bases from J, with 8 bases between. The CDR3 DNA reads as TGTGCCAGCAGCTTGTCGACAGACTCCTACAATGAGCAGTTCTTC. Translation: CASSLSTDSYNEQFF.

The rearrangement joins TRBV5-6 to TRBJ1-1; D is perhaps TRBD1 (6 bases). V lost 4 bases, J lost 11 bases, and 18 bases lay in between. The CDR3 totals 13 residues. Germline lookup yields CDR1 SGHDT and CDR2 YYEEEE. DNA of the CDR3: TGTGCCAGCAGCGGAGAACAGGGAATCGGGGCTTTCTTT. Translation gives CASSGEQGIGAFF. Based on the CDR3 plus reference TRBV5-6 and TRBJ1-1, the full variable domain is DAGVTQSPTHLIKTRGQQVTLRCSPKSGHDTVSWYQQALGQGPQFIFQYYEEEERQRGNFPDRFSGHQFPNYSSELNVNALLLGDSALYLCASSGEQGIGAFFGQGTRLTVV.

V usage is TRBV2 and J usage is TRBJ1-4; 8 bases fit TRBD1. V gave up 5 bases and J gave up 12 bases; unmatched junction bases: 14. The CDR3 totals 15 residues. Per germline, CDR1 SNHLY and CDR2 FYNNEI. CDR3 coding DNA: TGTGCCAGCAGTTCACTAGGACAGGGTTCGGGCGAACTGTTTTTT. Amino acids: CASSSLGQGSGELFF. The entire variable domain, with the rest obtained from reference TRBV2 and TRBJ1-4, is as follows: EPEVTQTPSHQVTQMGQEVILRCVPISNHLYFYWYRQILGQKVEFLVSFYNNEISEKSEIFDDQFSVERPDGSNFTLKIRSTKLEDSAMYFCASSSLGQGSGELFFGSGTQLSVL.

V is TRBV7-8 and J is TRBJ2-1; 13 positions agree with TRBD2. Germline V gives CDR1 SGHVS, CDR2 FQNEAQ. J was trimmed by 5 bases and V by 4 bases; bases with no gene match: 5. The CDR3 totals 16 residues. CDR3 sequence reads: CASSSWTSGSHNEQFF. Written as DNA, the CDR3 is TGTGCCAGCAGCTCCTGGACTAGCGGGAGTCACAATGAGCAGTTCTTC.

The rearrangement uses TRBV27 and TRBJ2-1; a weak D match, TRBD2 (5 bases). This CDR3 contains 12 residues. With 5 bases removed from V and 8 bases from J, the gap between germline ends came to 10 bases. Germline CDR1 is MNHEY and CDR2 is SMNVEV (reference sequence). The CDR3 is CASSPTRYEQFF. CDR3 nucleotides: TGTGCCAGCAGTCCAACTAGATATGAGCAGTTCTTC.

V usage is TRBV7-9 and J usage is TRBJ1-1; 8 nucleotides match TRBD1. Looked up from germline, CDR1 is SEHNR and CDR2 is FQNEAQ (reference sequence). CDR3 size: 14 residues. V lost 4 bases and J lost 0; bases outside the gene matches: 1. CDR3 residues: CASSSDRVNTEAFF. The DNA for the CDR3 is TGTGCCAGCAGCTCGGACAGGGTGAACACTGAAGCTTTCTTT.

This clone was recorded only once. The CDR3 protein is CASSLGWAGSNEQFF. The CDR3 nucleotides are TGTGCCAGCAGCTTGGGGTGGGCGGGATCGAATGAGCAGTTCTTC. V usage is TRBV5-6 and J usage is TRBJ2-1, with D possibly being TRBD2 (6 bases). The germline V and J ends were trimmed by 0 bases and 7 bases, with 14 bases remaining between them. CDR3 length: 15 residues. Germline V lookup: CDR1 SGHDT, CDR2 YYEEEE. The variable domain in full, completed from reference TRBV5-6 and TRBJ2-1, reads DAGVTQSPTHLIKTRGQQVTLRCSPKSGHDTVSWYQQALGQGPQFIFQYYEEEERQRGNFPDRFSGHQFPNYSSELNVNALLLGDSALYLCASSLGWAGSNEQFFGPGTRLTVL.

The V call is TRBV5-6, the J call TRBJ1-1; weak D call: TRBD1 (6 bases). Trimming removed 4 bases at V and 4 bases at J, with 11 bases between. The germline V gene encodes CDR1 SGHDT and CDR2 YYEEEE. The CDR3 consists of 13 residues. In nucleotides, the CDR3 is TGTGCCAGCAGCCCTGACAGGTCCACTGAAGCTTTCTTT. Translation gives CASSPDRSTEAFF. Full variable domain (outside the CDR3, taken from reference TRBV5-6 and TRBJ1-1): DAGVTQSPTHLIKTRGQQVTLRCSPKSGHDTVSWYQQALGQGPQFIFQYYEEEERQRGNFPDRFSGHQFPNYSSELNVNALLLGDSALYLCASSPDRSTEAFFGQGTRLTVV.

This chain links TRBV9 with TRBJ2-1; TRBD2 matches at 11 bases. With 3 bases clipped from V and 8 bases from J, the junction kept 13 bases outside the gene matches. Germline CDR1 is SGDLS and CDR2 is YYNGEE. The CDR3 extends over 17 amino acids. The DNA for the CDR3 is TGTGCCAGCAGCGCCCCCCGGGCTAGCGGGAGGTCGGATGAGCAGTTCTTC. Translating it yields CASSAPRASGRSDEQFF.

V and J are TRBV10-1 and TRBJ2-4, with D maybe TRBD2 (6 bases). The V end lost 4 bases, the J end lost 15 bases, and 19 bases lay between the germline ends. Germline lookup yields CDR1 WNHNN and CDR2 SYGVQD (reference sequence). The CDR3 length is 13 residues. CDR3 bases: TGCGCCAGCAGTGGGTTTATGGGGGGACCACGGTACTTC. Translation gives CASSGFMGGPRYF.

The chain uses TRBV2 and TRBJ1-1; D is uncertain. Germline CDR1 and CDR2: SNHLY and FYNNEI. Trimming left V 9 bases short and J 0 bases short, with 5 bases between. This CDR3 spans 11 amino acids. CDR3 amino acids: CARRLNTEAFF. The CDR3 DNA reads TGTGCCAGACGGTTGAACACTGAAGCTTTCTTT.

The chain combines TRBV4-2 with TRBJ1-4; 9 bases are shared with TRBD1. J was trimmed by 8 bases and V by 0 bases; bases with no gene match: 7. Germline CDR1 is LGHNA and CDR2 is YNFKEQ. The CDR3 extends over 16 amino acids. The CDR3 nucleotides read TGTGCCAGCAGCCAAGACCCGGGACAGGGTCTCGAAAAACTGTTTTTT. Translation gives CASSQDPGQGLEKLFF.

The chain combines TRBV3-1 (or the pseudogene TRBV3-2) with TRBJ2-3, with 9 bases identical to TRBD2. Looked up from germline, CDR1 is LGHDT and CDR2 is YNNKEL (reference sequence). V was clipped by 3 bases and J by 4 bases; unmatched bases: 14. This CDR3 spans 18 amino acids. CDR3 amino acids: CASSHTIGLALTSDTQYF. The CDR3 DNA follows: TGTGCCAGCAGCCATACGATTGGACTAGCGCTGACCTCAGATACGCAGTATTTT.

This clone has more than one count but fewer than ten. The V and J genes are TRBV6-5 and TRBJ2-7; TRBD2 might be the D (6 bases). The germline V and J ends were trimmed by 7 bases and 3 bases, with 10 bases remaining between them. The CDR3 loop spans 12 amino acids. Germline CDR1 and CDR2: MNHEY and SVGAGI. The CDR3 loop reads CASKAGHYEQYV. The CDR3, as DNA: TGTGCCAGCAAAGCGGGCCACTACGAGCAGTACGTC.

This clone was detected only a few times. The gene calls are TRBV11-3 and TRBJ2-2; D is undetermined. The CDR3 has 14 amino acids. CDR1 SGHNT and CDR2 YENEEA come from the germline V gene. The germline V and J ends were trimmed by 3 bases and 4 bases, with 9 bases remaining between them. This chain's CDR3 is CASSLAGLTGELFF. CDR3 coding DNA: TGTGCCAGCAGCTTGGCAGGTCTCACCGGGGAGCTGTTTTTT.